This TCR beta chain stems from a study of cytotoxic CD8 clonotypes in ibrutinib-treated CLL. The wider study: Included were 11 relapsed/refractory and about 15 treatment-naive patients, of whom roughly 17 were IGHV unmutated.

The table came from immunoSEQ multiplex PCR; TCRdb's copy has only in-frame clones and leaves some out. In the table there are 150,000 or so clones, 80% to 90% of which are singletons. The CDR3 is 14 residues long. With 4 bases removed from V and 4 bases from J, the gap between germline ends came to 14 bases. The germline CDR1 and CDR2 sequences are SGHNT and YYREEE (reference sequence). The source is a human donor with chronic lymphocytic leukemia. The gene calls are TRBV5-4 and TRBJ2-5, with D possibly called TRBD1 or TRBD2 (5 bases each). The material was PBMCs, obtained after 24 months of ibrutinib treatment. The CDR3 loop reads CASSVGTEIETQYF. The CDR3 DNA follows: TGTGCCAGCAGCGTCGGGACCGAGATAGAGACCCAGTACTTC.